The 11 T cell receptor beta chains given below trace back to one sample, sequenced in a study of blood T cell repertoires in COVID-19 (dated by TCRdb to the early 2020s). The library was obtained by the immunoSEQ multiplex PCR assay. Entries here come from immuneACCESS through TCRdb and include only in-frame sequences with V and J called. Some clones fail to appear in such tables; in the studies checked, an unresolved V gene covers under half of the shortfall, and the cause of the remainder is unknown. Across this sample there are 100,000 or so clones, with around four fifths seen only once. The ten largest clones represent 9.5% to 10% of the sample. Sequencing used peripheral blood. The origin of the receptors is a man aged 40-49 years with active or convalescent COVID-19.

J is TRBJ1-2 and V is TRBV30; D remains ambiguous. The V gene's germline CDR1 is GTSNPN and CDR2 SVGIG (reference sequence). Trimming removed 7 bases at V and 0 bases at J, with 15 bases between. The CDR3 length is 14 residues. CDR3 amino acids: CAYLRRLANYGYTF. In DNA form, the CDR3 reads TGTGCCTACCTGAGGCGGCTAGCTAACTATGGCTACACCTTC.

The chain employs TRBV29-1 and TRBJ1-5; perhaps TRBD1 as D (6 bases). Trimming cost V 4 bases and J 1 base, with 17 bases left between them. The CDR3 contains 16 residues. Germline V CDR1 and CDR2: SQVTM, ANQGSEA. Here the CDR3 reads CSVGESGGGSNQPQHF. For the CDR3, the DNA is TGCAGCGTTGGAGAGTCGGGGGGCGGAAGCAATCAGCCCCAGCATTTT. The complete variable domain, with remaining parts taken from reference TRBV29-1 and TRBJ1-5, reads SAVISQKPSRDICQRGTSLTIQCQVDSQVTMMFWYRQQPGQSLTLIATANQGSEATYESGFVIDKFPISRPNLTFSTLTVSNMSPEDSSIYLCSVGESGGGSNQPQHFGDGTRLSIL.

The chain recombines TRBV3-1 (or the pseudogene TRBV3-2) with TRBJ1-2, with 7 nucleotides matching TRBD1. Germline CDR1 LGHDT, CDR2 YNNKEL (reference sequence). The J segment lost 0 bases and the V segment lost 1 base, leaving 2 bases of the junction unmatched. The CDR3 totals 15 residues. The CDR3: CASSQGQGANYGYTF. CDR3 DNA sequence: TGTGCCAGCAGCCAAGGACAGGGAGCTAACTATGGCTACACCTTC.

In regard to this clone: A read error may produce the germline difference seen at one junction end. The rearrangement joins TRBV12-3 or TRBV12-4 to TRBJ1-2; the match to TRBD1 covers 7 bases. The CDR3 covers 11 residues. For the CDR3, the DNA is TGTGCCAGCAGGGGGACAGTAGATGCTTTTTTC. Protein sequence: CASRGTVDAFF.

V gene TRBV4-1 combines with J gene TRBJ2-7, with 10 positions matching TRBD2. Germline-derived CDR1 and CDR2 are MGHRA and YSYEKL. J gave up 3 bases and V 0 bases, and 5 bases lay outside the gene matches. This CDR3 is 16 amino acids long. The CDR3 loop is CASSQEKAGGIYEQYF. The CDR3 nucleotides read TGCGCCAGCAGCCAAGAAAAAGCGGGGGGGATCTACGAGCAGTACTTC.

This clone was found once. The chain joins TRBV9 to TRBJ2-4, with D possibly TRBD2 on 6 matching bases. Germline V CDR1 and CDR2: SGDLS, YYNGEE. The CDR3 contains 16 residues. The germline V and J ends were trimmed by 7 bases and 1 base, with 18 bases remaining between them. CDR3 in DNA: TGTGCCAGCTCCCGGAGGGAGGCTATGGCCAAAAACATTCAGTACTTC. It codes for CASSRREAMAKNIQYF.

J is TRBJ1-6 and V is TRBV4-3; 7 nucleotides align to TRBD1. V was pared by 4 bases and J by 5 bases, with 5 bases of the junction left unmatched. The CDR3 length is 15 residues. CDR1 and CDR2 from the germline V gene are LGHNA and YSLEER. In nucleotides, the CDR3 is TGCGCCAGCAGCCTCGGGACAGCCGATAATTCACCCCTCCACTTT. Its translation is CASSLGTADNSPLHF.

This chain connects TRBV5-4 to TRBJ1-6; weak D call: TRBD1 (6 bases). Germline V gene lookup returns CDR1 SGHNT and CDR2 YYREEE (reference sequence). Trimming took off 4 bases at V and 7 bases at J, with 15 bases between the two ends. The CDR3 consists of 15 residues. The CDR3 DNA reads TGTGCCAGCAGCGTCCGGACAGATAGAAATTCACCCCTCCACTTT. Encoded protein: CASSVRTDRNSPLHF.

The chain has TRBV27 and TRBJ2-7, with D tentatively TRBD2 (5 bases). The V gene lost 2 bases and the J gene lost 2 bases, with 7 bases spanning the gap. CDR1 is MNHEY and CDR2 is SMNVEV in the germline V gene (reference sequence). The CDR3 sequence is 13 residues long. The CDR3 nucleotides are TGTGCCAGCAGTTTAACGGAGGCCTACGAGCAGTACTTC. Encoded protein: CASSLTEAYEQYF.

The genes are TRBV3-1 (or the pseudogene TRBV3-2) and TRBJ1-1, with D perhaps TRBD1 (5 bases). Trimming shortened V by 4 bases and J by 1 base, and 7 bases separated the two germline ends. From germline, CDR1 is LGHDT and CDR2 YNNKEL (reference sequence). CDR3 length: 13 amino acids. CDR3 in amino acids: CASSPGQNTEAFF. CDR3 bases: TGTGCCAGCAGCCCTGGACAGAACACTGAAGCTTTCTTT.

The V and J genes are TRBV12-5 and TRBJ1-1; D is ambiguous. Trimming removed 5 bases at V and 0 bases at J, with 7 bases between. CDR3 size: 13 residues. Germline assignment: CDR1 LGHNT and CDR2 FRNRAP. This CDR3 reads CASGDGLNTEAFF. In nucleotides, the CDR3 is TGTGCTAGTGGTGATGGGCTGAACACTGAAGCTTTCTTT.